Following are 16 T cell receptor beta chains from one sample sequenced in a study of identical twins. TCRdb re-called the 5' RACE reads through MiXCR, storing one row per CDR3 protein. The repertoire has under 300,000 distinct CDR3 sequences, around 8.8% of them found once; the top ten carry about 3%. These records were also assigned to another study, of yellow fever vaccine responses in identical twins.

Material: CD8+ T cells sorted from blood. These receptors originate from a young woman in good health.

This clonotype was picked up many times. This chain uses TRBV4-2 with TRBJ2-6; the D is unclear. The CDR3 is made up of 18 amino acids. Trimming shortened V by 1 base and J by 0 bases, and 13 bases separated the two germline ends. Germline values: CDR1 LGHNA, CDR2 YNFKEQ. The CDR3, as DNA: TGTGCCAGCAGCCAAGCCCCCTCTTCTGGCTCTGGGGCCAACGTCCTGACTTTC. Protein: CASSQAPSSGSGANVLTF.

The rearrangement uses TRBV7-2 and TRBJ2-7; 9 nucleotides match TRBD1. The germline V gene has CDR1 SGHTA and CDR2 FQGNSA. The CDR3 is 14 amino acids. V shed 7 bases, J shed 4 bases, and the junction held 8 bases outside the gene matches. The CDR3 sequence is CASTSRTGEYEQYF. CDR3 nucleotides: TGTGCCAGCACGAGCCGGACAGGGGAATACGAGCAGTACTTC.

This chain joins TRBV24-1 and TRBJ2-5; tentative D call: TRBD1 (6 bases). Germline V CDR1 and CDR2: KGHDR, SFDVKD. The length of the CDR3 is 16 residues. V gave up 1 base and J gave up 1 base, with 12 bases separating them. The chain's CDR3 is CATSDLTGSSQETQYF. In DNA form, the CDR3 reads TGTGCCACCAGTGATTTAACAGGGTCGTCCCAAGAGACCCAGTACTTC.

The chain has TRBV13 and TRBJ2-3; 8 bases are shared with TRBD2. The junction had 8 bases not matched to a gene; V was cut back by 2 bases and J by 4 bases. The CDR3 extends over 16 amino acids. Germline V gene data show CDR1 as PRHDT and CDR2 as FYEKMQ (reference sequence). The CDR3 here is CASSLTGGAVADTQYF. CDR3 nucleotide sequence: TGTGCCAGCAGCTTAACCGGGGGGGCCGTAGCAGATACGCAGTATTTT.

The sample holds many counts of this clonotype. The V call is TRBV12-3 or TRBV12-4, the J call TRBJ2-1, with D perhaps TRBD1 (5 bases). The V gene lost 1 base and the J gene lost 2 bases, with 15 bases spanning the gap. The CDR3 loop spans 17 amino acids. The CDR3 nucleotides are TGTGCCAGCAGTTTAGACCTGGGGCGGCTCCCCTACAATGAGCAGTTCTTC. Residues: CASSLDLGRLPYNEQFF.

This clonotype was observed a handful of times. The chain joins TRBV12-5 to TRBJ2-1; 9 nucleotides agree with TRBD2. J was trimmed by 2 bases and V by 0 bases; bases with no gene match: 5. This CDR3 is 17 amino acids long. Germline V lookup: CDR1 LGHNT, CDR2 FRNRAP. CDR3 loop: CASGLVNEREAYNEQFF. Here the CDR3 DNA reads TGTGCTAGTGGTTTGGTAAACGAGCGGGAGGCCTACAATGAGCAGTTCTTC.

V gene TRBV7-6 combines with J gene TRBJ2-2; D uncertain. V was pared by 0 bases and J by 4 bases, with 6 bases between. The CDR3 length is 14 residues. The germline gives CDR1 SGHVS, CDR2 FNYEAQ. CDR3 amino acids: CASSLAYSTGELFF. The CDR3 region has the DNA TGTGCCAGCAGCTTAGCGTATAGCACCGGGGAGCTGTTTTTT.

The V and J genes are TRBV27 and TRBJ2-3; 7 nucleotides line up with TRBD2. CDR1 and CDR2 from the germline V gene are MNHEY and SMNVEV (reference sequence). V was pared by 4 bases and J by 0 bases, with 4 bases of the junction left unmatched. The CDR3 runs 15 residues. The CDR3 DNA follows: TGTGCCAGCAGTTCGGGACTACCAAGCACAGATACGCAGTATTTT. It is translated as CASSSGLPSTDTQYF.

V is TRBV15 and J is TRBJ2-1, with 7 nucleotides matching TRBD2. CDR3 length equals 16 residues. Germline assignment: CDR1 LNHNV and CDR2 YYDKDF (reference sequence). Trimming at V came to 0 bases and at J to 5 bases, leaving 7 bases not matched to a gene. CDR3 sequence: CATSRDAVLADNEQFF. As DNA, the CDR3 is TGTGCCACCAGCAGAGACGCGGTGCTAGCGGACAATGAGCAGTTCTTC.

This clonotype was observed at least ten times. The chain's CDR3 is CSVVGPIGRGGGDEQYF. CDR3 bases: TGCAGCGTTGTGGGCCCTATTGGACGGGGTGGCGGGGACGAGCAGTACTTC. The rearrangement uses TRBV29-1 and TRBJ2-7; perhaps TRBD2 as D (6 bases). CDR1 SQVTM and CDR2 ANQGSEA come from the germline V gene. The length of the CDR3 is 17 residues. The germline V and J ends were trimmed by 4 bases and 5 bases, with 27 bases remaining between them.

This clonotype was counted ten times or more. J is TRBJ2-1 and V is TRBV5-5, with 11 bases identical to TRBD2. The V segment lost 4 bases and the J segment 2 bases; nucleotides outside the gene matches: 8. This CDR3 contains 17 residues. Germline V CDR1 and CDR2: SGHKS, YYEKEE (reference sequence). The CDR3 loop is CASSRRLAGNTYNEQFF. The CDR3 region has the DNA TGTGCCAGCAGCCGAAGACTAGCGGGAAACACCTACAATGAGCAGTTCTTC.

This clonotype was found many times. This rearrangement joins TRBV7-9 to TRBJ2-7; D possibly corresponds to TRBD1 (5 bases). CDR1 and CDR2 (germline): SEHNR, FQNEAQ (reference sequence). Trimming took off 5 bases at V and 0 bases at J, with 8 bases between the two ends. This CDR3 comprises 13 residues. This chain's CDR3 is CASSPRASYEQYF. The CDR3 nucleotides are TGTGCCAGCAGCCCCAGGGCCTCCTACGAGCAGTACTTC. Filled out from reference TRBV7-9 and TRBJ2-7, the complete variable domain reads DTGVSQNPRHKITKRGQNVTFRCDPISEHNRLYWYRQTLGQGPEFLTYFQNEAQLEKSRLLSDRFSAERPKGSFSTLEIQRTEQGDSAMYLCASSPRASYEQYFGPGTRLTVT.

This clonotype was seen at least ten times. The chain couples TRBV29-1 to TRBJ2-3; D is uncertain. Per the germline V gene, CDR1 is SQVTM and CDR2 is ANQGSEA. There are 13 residues in the CDR3. Trimming cost V 0 bases and J 2 bases, with 6 bases left between them. CDR3 residues: CSVEDQATDTQYF. DNA for the CDR3: TGCAGCGTTGAAGACCAGGCCACAGATACGCAGTATTTT.

This clonotype was counted at least ten times. The rearrangement joins TRBV7-9 to TRBJ2-7; no clear D. CDR1 SEHNR and CDR2 FQNEAQ come from the germline V gene (reference sequence). CDR3 length: 13 amino acids. V was pared by 4 bases and J by 0 bases, with 7 bases between. This chain's CDR3 is CASSSWDSYEQYF. DNA for the CDR3: TGTGCCAGCAGCTCCTGGGACTCCTACGAGCAGTACTTC.

This clonotype was counted a few times. The chain recombines TRBV6-5 with TRBJ2-3; 9 bases are shared with TRBD2. CDR1 is MNHEY, CDR2 SVGAGI, per germline. The length of the CDR3 is 16 residues. V dropped 2 bases and J dropped 4; count of bases not matched to a gene: 7. The CDR3 DNA sequence: TGTGCCAGCAGTTACAAGGCGGGAGGGCACCCAGATACGCAGTATTTT. Translation: CASSYKAGGHPDTQYF.

This clonotype came up many times. The chain has TRBV9 and TRBJ2-1; 7 nucleotides agree with TRBD2. With V trimmed by 3 bases and J by 4 bases, 10 bases remained unmatched. The CDR3 loop spans 16 amino acids. Looked up from germline, CDR1 is SGDLS and CDR2 is YYNGEE. CDR3 sequence (DNA): TGTGCCAGCAGCGACAGACGTAGCGGGCGTTACAATGAGCAGTTCTTC. Its protein is CASSDRRSGRYNEQFF. Full variable domain (missing parts from reference TRBV9 and TRBJ2-1): DSGVTQTPKHLITATGQRVTLRCSPRSGDLSVYWYQQSLDQGLQFLIQYYNGEERAKGNILERFSAQQFPDLHSELNLSSLELGDSALYFCASSDRRSGRYNEQFFGPGTRLTVL.